A selection of T cell receptor beta chains follows, all from one sample in a study of cytomegalovirus exposure and HLA in healthy donors. Generated by immunoSEQ multiplex PCR, the TCRdb table keeps only in-frame clones and is missing some. This sample has about 130,000 clones, with around 76% found just once. Sequenced input: PBMCs. The origin of the receptors is a male donor in good health and CMV-seronegative. The CDR3 runs from the conserved cysteine through the conserved F or W. Each record gives: clone size, J gene, V gene, D gene, CDR3 DNA, CDR3 protein. D genes are given only for firm matches. Rows give clone size only sometimes, using once, few, many, or a class for an expanded clone.

- | TRBJ2-7 | TRBV27 | - | TGTGCCAGCAGTTTACGGACGGGGGACTCCTACGAGCAGTACTTC | CASSLRTGDSYEQYF
- | TRBJ2-7 | TRBV4-1 | TRBD2 | TGCGCCAGCAGCCAAGTAATAGCGGGAGAAACCGAGCAGTACTTC | CASSQVIAGETEQYF
- | TRBJ1-1 | TRBV28 | - | TGTGTCAGCAGTCTGGGGGCAGGCCTAGCTGAAGCTTTCTTT | CVSSLGAGLAEAFF
- | TRBJ1-5 | TRBV6-6 | - | TGTGCCAGCAGGATCGACAGTACCTCCAATCAGCCCCAGCATTTT | CASRIDSTSNQPQHF
- | TRBJ2-7 | TRBV4-3 | TRBD1 | TGCGCCAGCAGCCCCGGGACAGGGACCTACGAGCAGTACTTC | CASSPGTGTYEQYF
few | TRBJ2-3 | TRBV27 | - | TGTGCCAGCAGTACAGTCCTGCGGGGTACGCAGTATTTT | CASSTVLRGTQYF
- | TRBJ1-6 | TRBV4-1 | - | TGCGCCAGCAGCCAAGAGACAGAAGTCCTCTATAATTCACCCCTCCACTTT | CASSQETEVLYNSPLHF
- | TRBJ1-4 | TRBV30 | - | TGTGCCTGGCGGAGGGATAATGAAAAACTGTTTTTT | CAWRRDNEKLFF
- | TRBJ2-7 | TRBV30 | - | TGTGCCTGGAGTGTGGGGACGGGGGGCGCCTACGAGCAGTACTTC | CAWSVGTGGAYEQYF
- | TRBJ2-7 | TRBV5-1 | - | TGCGCCAGCAGCTTGGGCCTAGGTTGGGAGCAGTACTTC | CASSLGLGWEQYF
- | TRBJ2-7 | TRBV4-3 | - | TGCGCCAGCAGCCGGGCACATACAGCCTACGAGCAGTACTTC | CASSRAHTAYEQYF
- | TRBJ2-3 | TRBV7-9 | TRBD2 | TGTGCCAGCAGCCTCCCGACAAGCGGGGTGCGGGATACGCAGTATTTT | CASSLPTSGVRDTQYF
- | TRBJ2-7 | TRBV4-1 | TRBD2 | TGCGCCAGCAGCGGGGGCCCTCAGCGGGGGGCCTACGAGCAGTACTTC | CASSGGPQRGAYEQYF
few | TRBJ1-1 | TRBV5-1 | - | TGCGCCAGCAGGCGAGCAGGGTTTGACACTGAAGCTTTCTTT | CASRRAGFDTEAFF
- | TRBJ2-1 | TRBV18 | - | TGTGCCAGCTCACCACCAATACAGGCCAATAATGAGCAGTTCTTC | CASSPPIQANNEQFF
- | TRBJ2-1 | TRBV4-3 | TRBD2 | TGCGCCAGCAGCCAAGTCCCCGAACTAGCGGGTGAGCAGTTCTTC | CASSQVPELAGEQFF
- | TRBJ1-5 | TRBV6-1 | TRBD1 | TGTGCCAGCAGGACCGGGACAGGGGATGCGCCCCAGCATTTT | CASRTGTGDAPQHF
- | TRBJ1-2 | TRBV7-2 | - | TGTGCCAGCAGCTTAGGAGGTGGGTTCAACTATGGCTACACCTTC | CASSLGGGFNYGYTF
- | TRBJ2-7 | TRBV5-1 | TRBD1 | TGCGCCAGCAGCACAAATTGGGACAGCCTATACGAGCAGTACTTC | CASSTNWDSLYEQYF
- | TRBJ1-6 | TRBV7-2 | - | TGTGCCAGCAGTCCTCAGAAAGGCGGTAATTCACCCCTCCACTTT | CASSPQKGGNSPLHF
- | TRBJ2-7 | TRBV6-5 | TRBD2 | TGTGCCAGCAGTTACCCGGGACGGGGGGCCTACGAGCAGTACTTC | CASSYPGRGAYEQYF
- | TRBJ2-1 | TRBV25-1 | - | TGTGCCAGCAGTGCCAGCGGTCCCTACAATGAGCAGTTCTTC | CASSASGPYNEQFF
- | TRBJ1-2 | TRBV28 | TRBD1 | TGTGCCAGCAGCCGCCCCTTCAGACAGGGGGAGCGTGTTGGCTACACCTTC | CASSRPFRQGERVGYTF
- | TRBJ1-3 | TRBV19 | - | TGTGCCAGTAGTATTTACGTGAGCTCTGGAAACACCATATATTTT | CASSIYVSSGNTIYF
- | TRBJ2-1 | TRBV28 | - | TGTGCCAGCAAGGCGAGGAGTAATGAGCAGTTCTTC | CASKARSNEQFF
- | TRBJ2-2 | TRBV7-9 | - | TGTGCCAGTAGGGAAGCGGTGAACACCGGGGAGCTGTTTTTT | CASREAVNTGELFF
- | TRBJ2-2 | TRBV11-1 | - | TGTGCCAGCAGCTTGGAGGGGACGAACACCGGGGAGCTGTTTTTT | CASSLEGTNTGELFF